This TCR beta chain stems from a study of vaccination effects on CD4 cells after COVID-19. Assay: immunoSEQ multiplex PCR; the TCRdb copy retains only in-frame clones and omits some. This sample has some 20,000 clones, with about 70% found just once. Concerning this clone: The antigen remains unidentified.

Using viral peptide pools, the ViraFEST assay grew out antigen-specific CD4+ T cells prior to sequencing. When about ten days of culture had elapsed, CD4+ T cells were isolated. According to the study, vaccine recipients showed no prior SARS-CoV-2 infection and negative nucleocapsid antibodies. PBMC cultures contained about 1.9 million cells per well, 7.5 to 10 IU/ml IL-2 and approximately 9.9 ug/ml peptides. A half-volume exchange with IL-2 medium occurred on days 3 and 7. Findings and caveats of the study: Recruitment yielded few convalescent patients, and the study had no early post-infection timepoints.

This sequence originates from a human donor who received a COVID-19 vaccine. The sequences come from CD4+ T cells from PBMCs cultured with HCoV-229E spike peptides, collected before COVID-19 vaccination.

The CDR3 DNA reads as TGCGCCAGCAGCTTTGAGGTCGGTACTGAAGCTTTCTTT. It translates to CASSFEVGTEAFF. The rearrangement joins TRBV5-1 to TRBJ1-1; unclear D gene. Looked up from germline, CDR1 is SGHRS and CDR2 is YFSETQ. The germline V and J ends were trimmed by 2 bases and 5 bases, with 10 bases remaining between them. The CDR3 spans 13 residues. Combining the CDR3 with reference TRBV5-1 and TRBJ1-1 gives the whole variable domain KAGVTQTPRYLIKTRGQQVTLSCSPISGHRSVSWYQQTPGQGLQFLFEYFSETQRNKGNFPGRFSGRQFSNSRSEMNVSTLELGDSALYLCASSFEVGTEAFFGQGTRLTVV.